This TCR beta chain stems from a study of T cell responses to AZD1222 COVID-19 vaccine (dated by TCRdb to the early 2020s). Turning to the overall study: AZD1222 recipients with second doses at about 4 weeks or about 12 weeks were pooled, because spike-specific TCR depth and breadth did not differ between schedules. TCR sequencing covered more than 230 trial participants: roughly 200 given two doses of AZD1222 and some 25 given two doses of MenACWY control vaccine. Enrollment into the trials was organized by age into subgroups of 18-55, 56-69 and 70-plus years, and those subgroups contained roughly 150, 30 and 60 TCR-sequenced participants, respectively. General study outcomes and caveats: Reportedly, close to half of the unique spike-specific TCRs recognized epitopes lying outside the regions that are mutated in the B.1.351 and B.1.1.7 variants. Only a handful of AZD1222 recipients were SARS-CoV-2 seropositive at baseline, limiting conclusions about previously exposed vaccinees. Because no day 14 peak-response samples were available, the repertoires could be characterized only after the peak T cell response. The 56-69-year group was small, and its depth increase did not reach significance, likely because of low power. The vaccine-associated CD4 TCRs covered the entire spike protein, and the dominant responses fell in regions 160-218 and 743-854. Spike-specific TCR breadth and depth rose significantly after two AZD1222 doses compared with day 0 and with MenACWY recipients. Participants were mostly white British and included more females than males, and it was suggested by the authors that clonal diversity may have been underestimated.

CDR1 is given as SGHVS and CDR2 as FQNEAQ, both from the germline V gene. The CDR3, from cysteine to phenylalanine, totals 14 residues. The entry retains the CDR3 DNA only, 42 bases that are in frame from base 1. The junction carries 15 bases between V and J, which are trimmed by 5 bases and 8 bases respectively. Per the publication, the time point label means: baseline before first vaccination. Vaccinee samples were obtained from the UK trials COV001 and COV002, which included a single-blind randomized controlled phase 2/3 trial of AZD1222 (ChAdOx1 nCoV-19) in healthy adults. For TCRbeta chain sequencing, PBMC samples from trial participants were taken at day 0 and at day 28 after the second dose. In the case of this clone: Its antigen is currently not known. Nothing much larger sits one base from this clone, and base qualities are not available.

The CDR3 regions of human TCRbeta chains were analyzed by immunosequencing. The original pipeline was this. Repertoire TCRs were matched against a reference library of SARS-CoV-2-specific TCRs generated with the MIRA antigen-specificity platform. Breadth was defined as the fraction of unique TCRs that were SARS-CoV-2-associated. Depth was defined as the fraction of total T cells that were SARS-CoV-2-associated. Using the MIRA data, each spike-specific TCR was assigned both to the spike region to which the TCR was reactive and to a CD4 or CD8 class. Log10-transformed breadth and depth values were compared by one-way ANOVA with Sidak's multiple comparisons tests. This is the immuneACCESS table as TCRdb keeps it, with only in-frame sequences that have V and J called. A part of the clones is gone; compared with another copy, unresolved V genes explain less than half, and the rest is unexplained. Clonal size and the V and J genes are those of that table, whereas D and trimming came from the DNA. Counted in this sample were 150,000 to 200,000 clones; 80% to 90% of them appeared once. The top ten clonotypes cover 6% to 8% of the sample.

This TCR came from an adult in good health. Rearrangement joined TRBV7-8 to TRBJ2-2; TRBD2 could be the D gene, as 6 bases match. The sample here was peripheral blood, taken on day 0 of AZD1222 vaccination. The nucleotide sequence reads TGTGCCAGCAGCCCGGGACTTTTTAGTGGGGAGCTGTTTTTT. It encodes CASSPGLFSGELFF.